These 19 T cell receptor beta chains were sequenced from one sample in a study of T cells after yellow fever vaccination. Using its own MiXCR run on the 5' RACE reads, TCRdb lists one record per CDR3 protein. The sample shows hundreds of thousands of distinct CDR3 sequences, approximately 12% of them seen only once. This specimen was PBMCs, taken on the day of the yellow fever booster vaccination. These receptors all stem from a man aged 25-40 years who received the YFV17D yellow fever vaccine.

V is TRBV20-1 and J is TRBJ2-3; 7 nucleotides match TRBD1. Trimming removed 5 bases from V and 1 base from J; junction bases left unmatched: 6. The germline V gene encodes CDR1 DFQATT and CDR2 SNEGSKA (reference sequence). The length of the CDR3 is 14 residues. As DNA, the CDR3 is TGCAGTGCTGCACTAGGGACAGGCACAGATACGCAGTATTTT. Translating gives CSAALGTGTDTQYF.

The rearrangement uses TRBV10-3 and TRBJ2-3; tentatively, D is TRBD2 (6 bases). The CDR3 is made up of 13 amino acids. Germline CDR1 is ENHRY and CDR2 is SYGVKD. V shed 2 bases and J shed 5 bases, with 8 bases lying between them. The CDR3 region is CAISEGGEDTQYF. The CDR3 DNA reads as TGTGCCATCAGTGAGGGAGGGGAAGATACGCAGTATTTT.

V and J are TRBV30 and TRBJ2-1, with 7 bases fitting TRBD2. Trimming removed 5 bases from V and 10 bases from J; junction bases left unmatched: 11. CDR1 GTSNPN and CDR2 SVGIG come from the germline V gene (reference sequence). This CDR3 spans 13 amino acids. The CDR3 DNA sequence: TGTGCCTGGGAAGGCGGGAGAGTCGGGGAGCAGTTCTTC. It codes for CAWEGGRVGEQFF.

This clonotype showed up just a few times. The genes are TRBV29-1 and TRBJ2-7; D is possibly TRBD2 (6 bases). CDR3 length: 13 amino acids. Germline loops: CDR1 SQVTM, CDR2 ANQGSEA. The V end lost 7 bases, the J end lost 6 bases, and 19 bases lay between the germline ends. The CDR3 is CSAFDGSGSEQYF. CDR3 coding DNA: TGCAGCGCCTTCGACGGGAGTGGTAGCGAGCAGTACTTC.

The chain uses TRBV7-9 and TRBJ2-1; unclear D gene. CDR1 and CDR2 from the germline V gene are SEHNR and FQNEAQ (reference sequence). The CDR3 runs 12 residues. The V and J ends lost 5 bases and 10 bases respectively, with 12 bases between them. The CDR3 sequence: CASSPILDEQFF. DNA of the CDR3: TGTGCCAGCAGCCCGATTTTGGACGAGCAGTTCTTC.

The chain uses TRBV11-3 and TRBJ2-1; tentative D call: TRBD2 (5 bases). The V end was cut by 3 bases, the J end by 10 bases, with 13 bases between. The CDR3 has 13 amino acids. CDR1 SGHNT and CDR2 YENEEA come from the germline V gene. In DNA, the CDR3 is TGTGCCAGCAGCTTTTTAAGTAGAGGGGAGCAGTTCTTC. This gives the protein CASSFLSRGEQFF.

This chain uses TRBV20-1 with TRBJ2-7; TRBD1 agrees at 9 bases. The CDR3 runs to 15 residues. The junction had 5 bases not matched to a gene; V was cut back by 0 bases and J by 2 bases. CDR1 and CDR2 from the germline V gene are DFQATT and SNEGSKA (reference sequence). CDR3 region: CSARDITGGAYEQYF. CDR3 DNA: TGCAGTGCTAGAGATATAACAGGGGGCGCCTACGAGCAGTACTTC.

This chain joins TRBV6-6 and TRBJ2-2; D is uncertain. This CDR3 region has 12 residues. The germline gives CDR1 MNHNY, CDR2 SVGAGI (reference sequence). The V and J ends lost 2 bases and 7 bases respectively, with 5 bases between them. CDR3 coding DNA: TGTGCCAGCAGTTACGGAGACGGGGAGCTGTTTTTT. Its protein product is CASSYGDGELFF.

This clonotype was seen only a few times. The chain is built from TRBV12-3 or TRBV12-4 and TRBJ2-2; D tentatively fits TRBD1 or TRBD2 (5 bases each). V was pared by 10 bases and J by 6 bases, with 12 bases between. The CDR3 has 12 residues. The CDR3 spells CATFRGAGELFF. In DNA form, the CDR3 reads TGTGCCACCTTCCGAGGGGCCGGGGAGCTGTTTTTT.

This clonotype was observed a handful of times. The chain is built from TRBV29-1 and TRBJ1-1, with D tentatively TRBD1 (5 bases). Trimming left V 4 bases short and J 1 base short, with 10 bases between. The CDR3 contains 13 residues. In germline, CDR1 is SQVTM, CDR2 ANQGSEA. The CDR3 spells CSVATGTNTEAFF. The CDR3 region has the DNA TGCAGCGTTGCAACCGGGACGAACACTGAAGCTTTCTTT. Full variable domain (rest looked up from reference TRBV29-1 and TRBJ1-1): SAVISQKPSRDICQRGTSLTIQCQVDSQVTMMFWYRQQPGQSLTLIATANQGSEATYESGFVIDKFPISRPNLTFSTLTVSNMSPEDSSIYLCSVATGTNTEAFFGQGTRLTVV.

This clonotype appeared a few times. V is TRBV5-1 and J is TRBJ2-7; D is uncertain. Per germline, CDR1 SGHRS and CDR2 YFSETQ. The germline V and J ends were trimmed by 1 base and 0 bases, with 11 bases remaining between them. The CDR3 covers 15 residues. CDR3 coding DNA: TGCGCCAGCAGCTTGACGTCTCCGAGCTCCTACGAGCAGTACTTC. It yields the protein CASSLTSPSSYEQYF.

This sequence joins TRBV4-3 and TRBJ2-7; 8 nucleotides line up with TRBD2. From germline, CDR1 is LGHNA and CDR2 YSLEER. The ends lost 2 bases at V and 6 bases at J; junction bases unmatched: 9. There are 15 residues in the CDR3. CDR3 DNA sequence: TGCGCCAGCAGCCAATCTTTTTCGGGAGGGCGCGAGCAGTACTTC. Amino acids: CASSQSFSGGREQYF.

This clonotype was counted between two and nine times. The gene calls are TRBV6-9 and TRBJ1-1; a possible D gene is TRBD1 (6 bases). Germline assignment: CDR1 MNHGY and CDR2 SVAAGI. This CDR3 is built from 11 residues. CDR3 sequence (DNA): TGTCCCGTAGGGGGATACACTGAAGCTTTCTTT. This sequence encodes CPVGGYTEAFF.

V usage is TRBV20-1 and J usage is TRBJ2-2, with D possibly TRBD1 on 6 matching bases. This CDR3 comprises 13 residues. Germline CDR1 is DFQATT and CDR2 is SNEGSKA (reference sequence). Trimming removed 2 bases from V and 4 bases from J, with 8 bases in between. CDR3: CSARKGGTGELFF. The CDR3 coding sequence is TGCAGTGCTAGAAAAGGGGGCACCGGGGAGCTGTTTTTT.

In its sample, this clonotype was seen many times. The CDR3 sequence: CASSPDRETQYF. CDR3 nucleotides: TGTGCCAGCTCACCAGACAGGGAGACGCAGTATTTT. The chain recombines TRBV18 with TRBJ2-3; 7 bases are shared with TRBD1. CDR1 is KGHSH, CDR2 LQKENI, per germline. The CDR3 runs 12 residues. V dropped 2 bases and J dropped 9; count of bases not matched to a gene: 2.

The table lists this clonotype with a few counts. The chain combines TRBV3-1 with TRBJ2-1; 11 bases are a match to TRBD2. Germline-derived CDR1 and CDR2 are LGHDT and YNNKEL (reference sequence). The CDR3 has 18 amino acids. Trimming cost V 4 bases and J 0 bases; bases outside gene matches: 8. As DNA, the CDR3 is TGTGCCAGCAGCCCCATTCGGCTAGCGGGAGGCTCCTACAATGAGCAGTTCTTC. Its protein is CASSPIRLAGGSYNEQFF.

This clonotype occurred a few times. V usage is TRBV27 and J usage is TRBJ2-3; D remains ambiguous. V dropped 5 bases and J dropped 3 bases, with 15 bases sitting between them. From germline, CDR1 is MNHEY and CDR2 SMNVEV (reference sequence). This CDR3 spans 15 amino acids. CDR3 sequence: CASSPTSPRTDTQYF. The CDR3 coding sequence is TGTGCCAGCAGTCCAACATCGCCGAGGACAGATACGCAGTATTTT.

This clonotype was observed many times. This rearrangement joins TRBV6-5 to TRBJ1-2, with TRBD1 matching over 8 bases. The CDR3 runs 15 residues. V trimming: 10 bases; J trimming: 5 bases; junction bases outside the gene matches: 15. CDR1 and CDR2 from the germline V gene are MNHEY and SVGAGI. CDR3 in DNA: TGTGCCACAAAATACAGCACAGGGGGGGGATATGGCTACACCTTC. It codes for CATKYSTGGGYGYTF.

This clonotype was seen a few times. The chain is built from TRBV6-2 or TRBV6-3 and TRBJ2-7; D remains ambiguous. The CDR3 covers 12 residues. Germline V CDR1 and CDR2: MNHEY, SVGEGT. Between the trimmed V and J ends, which lost 8 bases and 2 bases, there was a span of 10 bases. CDR3 loop: CASGEPTYEQYF. In DNA, the CDR3 is TGTGCCAGCGGGGAACCCACCTACGAGCAGTACTTC.